Listed here are 28 T cell receptor beta chains from one sample, sequenced in a study of T cell repertoires in cytomegalovirus infection. TCRdb redid the calling of the reads with MiXCR, one entry per CDR3 protein. The sample has about 280,000 distinct CDR3 sequences, about 20% seen once. Their target antigens are unknown. The sequences come from cultured PBMCs, collected from culture after CMV antigen stimulation. The source of these receptors is a human donor in good health (CMV status not recorded). Some clones in this sample may be carry-over from other donors' samples.

The sample holds one count of this clonotype. The genes are TRBV7-8 and TRBJ2-2; the D is unclear. This CDR3 spans 16 amino acids. Germline V gene lookup returns CDR1 SGHVS and CDR2 FQNEAQ. The V and J ends lost 2 bases and 0 bases respectively, with 10 bases between them. The CDR3 loop reads CASSLMIFANTGELFF. CDR3 DNA sequence: TGTGCCAGCAGCTTAATGATTTTCGCGAACACCGGGGAGCTGTTTTTT.

Here the CDR3 DNA reads TGTGCCAGCAGTTATGAGGCTGGCACAGATACGCAGTATTTT. Its protein product is CASSYEAGTDTQYF. The chain employs TRBV6-2 or TRBV6-3 and TRBJ2-3; no clear D gene. Germline lookup yields CDR1 MNHEY and CDR2 SVGEGT. The V gene lost 3 bases and the J gene lost 1 base, with 8 bases spanning the gap. CDR3 length: 14 residues.

In its sample, this clonotype was seen a few times. The chain has TRBV7-9 and TRBJ2-2; no clear D. Trimming removed 7 bases at V and 2 bases at J, with 8 bases between. The germline V gene encodes CDR1 SEHNR and CDR2 FQNEAQ (reference sequence). This CDR3 comprises 13 residues. CDR3 bases: TGTGCCAGCACCGACCGTAACACCGGGGAGCTGTTTTTT. This encodes CASTDRNTGELFF. The variable domain in full, with the rest retrieved from reference TRBV7-9 and TRBJ2-2, is DTGVSQNPRHKITKRGQNVTFRCDPISEHNRLYWYRQTLGQGPEFLTYFQNEAQLEKSRLLSDRFSAERPKGSFSTLEIQRTEQGDSAMYLCASTDRNTGELFFGEGSRLTVL.

The CDR3 DNA reads TGTGCCAGCAGCTTCGAACTAGCGGGCACAGATACGCAGTATTTT. Its translation is CASSFELAGTDTQYF. V and J are TRBV5-4 and TRBJ2-3; TRBD2 matches 8 bases. This CDR3 is built from 15 residues. Germline V lookup: CDR1 SGHNT, CDR2 YYREEE (reference sequence). After removal of 2 bases from V and 1 base from J, the junction contained 3 bases not matched to a gene.

This clonotype was seen repeatedly, ten times or more. The CDR3 region has the DNA TGTGCCAGCAGCCCGACGGATCGGCTCCGGCAGACTGAAGCTTTCTTT. Amino acid sequence: CASSPTDRLRQTEAFF. The genes are TRBV11-2 and TRBJ1-1; D unclear. The CDR3 is 16 residues long. Trimming stripped 5 bases from V and 5 bases from J, with 21 bases between. CDR1 is SGHAT, CDR2 FQNNGV, per germline.

The genes are TRBV12-3 or TRBV12-4 and TRBJ1-3; D may be TRBD1 (5 bases). CDR3 length equals 15 residues. V was cut by 5 bases and J by 7 bases, with 18 bases left in between. This CDR3 is CASSPSGGRRNTIYF. The CDR3 DNA sequence: TGTGCCAGCAGTCCCTCGGGGGGGAGAAGGAACACCATATATTTT.

The chain joins TRBV9 to TRBJ1-2; 7 bases line up with TRBD1. V shed 1 base and J 7 bases; nucleotides not matched to a gene: 22. This CDR3 region has 19 residues. The germline V gene has CDR1 SGDLS and CDR2 YYNGEE. The CDR3 coding sequence is TGTGCCAGCAGCGTAAGGGACAGAACTTCATATACTCCGAGGGGTGGCTACACCTTC. As protein: CASSVRDRTSYTPRGGYTF.

This clonotype came up many times. This chain links TRBV18 with TRBJ2-7, with TRBD2 identical over 14 bases. Trimming removed 3 bases from V and 0 bases from J; junction bases left unmatched: 4. Germline V lookup: CDR1 KGHSH, CDR2 LQKENI. The CDR3 has 17 residues. The CDR3 spells CASSPGTSGRGSYEQYF. The CDR3 region has the DNA TGTGCCAGCTCACCTGGGACTAGCGGGAGAGGCTCCTACGAGCAGTACTTC.

V gene TRBV28 combines with J gene TRBJ1-2, with D unclear. The ends were cut back, 5 bases at V and 0 bases at J, with 16 bases in the middle. The CDR3 is 16 residues long. Germline V gene data show CDR1 as MDHEN and CDR2 as SYDVKM. The CDR3 region is CASSPTLSAPNYGYTF. CDR3 nucleotides: TGTGCCAGCAGTCCGACCTTGAGCGCCCCTAACTATGGCTACACCTTC.

A single count supports this clonotype. This chain uses TRBV2 with TRBJ2-3, with D perhaps matching TRBD2 (6 bases). V was cut by 3 bases and J by 2 bases, with 12 bases left in between. Per the germline V gene, CDR1 is SNHLY and CDR2 is FYNNEI. The CDR3 is made up of 15 amino acids. CDR3 amino acids: CASSEWEDYTDTQYF. The CDR3 nucleotides read TGTGCCAGCAGTGAGTGGGAGGATTACACAGATACGCAGTATTTT.

This clonotype was counted only a few times. The gene calls are TRBV6-2 or TRBV6-3 and TRBJ2-1, with 8 bases aligning to TRBD2. After removal of 2 bases from V and 8 bases from J, the junction contained 5 bases not matched to a gene. The CDR3 spans 14 residues. Germline V gene lookup returns CDR1 MNHEY and CDR2 SVGEGT. The chain's CDR3 is CASSYGGRFHEQFF. Written as DNA, the CDR3 is TGTGCCAGCAGTTACGGCGGGAGGTTCCATGAGCAGTTCTTC.

This clonotype has a count of ten or more. V usage is TRBV7-2 and J usage is TRBJ1-6, with TRBD1 as a possible D gene (6 bases). The CDR3 consists of 14 residues. Germline V gives CDR1 SGHTA, CDR2 FQGNSA. V was clipped by 4 bases and J by 7 bases, with 11 bases between them. Here the CDR3 DNA reads TGTGCCAGCAGCTATCAAACAGGGAATTCACCCCTCCACTTT. Its protein product is CASSYQTGNSPLHF.

The V gene is TRBV7-2, the J gene TRBJ2-3, with 7 bases matching TRBD2. CDR1 and CDR2 from the germline V gene are SGHTA and FQGNSA. CDR3 length equals 16 residues. V was clipped by 2 bases and J by 0 bases; unmatched bases: 5. In DNA form, the CDR3 reads TGTGCCAGCAGCTTACTAGCGGACCCGAGCACAGATACGCAGTATTTT. Residues: CASSLLADPSTDTQYF.

V is TRBV4-2 and J is TRBJ1-4; D unclear. This CDR3 comprises 17 residues. V was trimmed by 0 bases and J by 2 bases, leaving 13 bases between them. Germline V lookup: CDR1 LGHNA, CDR2 YNFKEQ. CDR3 nucleotide sequence: TGTGCCAGCAGCCAAGATCTTGTTCAAGGGACTAATGAAAAACTGTTTTTT. As protein: CASSQDLVQGTNEKLFF.

The sample holds a few counts of this clonotype. The DNA for the CDR3 is TGTGCCAGCAACAGGGCTTATAACTATGGCTACACCTTC. This sequence encodes CASNRAYNYGYTF. The V call is TRBV6-6, the J call TRBJ1-2; D is perhaps TRBD1 (6 bases). Trimming stripped 7 bases from V and 1 base from J, with 10 bases between. This CDR3 region has 13 residues. Germline V lookup: CDR1 MNHNY, CDR2 SVGAGI (reference sequence).

This clonotype was seen more than once but under ten times. The chain's CDR3 is CAWSVRVDRLRTSGVNTGELFF. CDR3 bases: TGTGCCTGGAGTGTACGGGTCGACAGACTTCGGACTAGCGGGGTTAATACCGGGGAGCTGTTTTTT. The gene calls are TRBV30 and TRBJ2-2; 12 nucleotides line up with TRBD2. V shed 0 bases, J shed 5 bases, and the junction held 22 bases outside the gene matches. The CDR3 spans 22 residues. The V gene's germline CDR1 is GTSNPN and CDR2 SVGIG (reference sequence).

This clonotype appeared a few times. The chain has TRBV6-2 or TRBV6-3 and TRBJ1-1; TRBD1 is a possible D gene (5 bases). This CDR3 has 14 residues. Germline loops: CDR1 MNHEY, CDR2 SVGEGT. V was clipped by 6 bases and J by 1 base, with 12 bases between them. The CDR3 DNA follows: TGTGCCAGCAGCAACACGGGGCCGAACACTGAAGCTTTCTTT. Amino acids: CASSNTGPNTEAFF.

The DNA for the CDR3 is TGTGCCATCAGTTACAGGGTGGACACTGAAGCTTTCTTT. Its translation: CAISYRVDTEAFF. J is TRBJ1-1 and V is TRBV10-3; perhaps TRBD1 as D (6 bases). This CDR3 is 13 amino acids long. V lost 5 bases and J lost 3, with 10 bases in between. CDR1 is ENHRY, CDR2 SYGVKD, per germline.

V usage is TRBV6-1 and J usage is TRBJ1-2, with 7 nucleotides matching TRBD1. Trimming removed 0 bases from V and 8 bases from J; junction bases left unmatched: 0. Germline V gives CDR1 MNHNS, CDR2 SASEGT. The CDR3 has 12 amino acids. CDR3 coding DNA: TGTGCCAGCAGTGAAGCGGACAGGGGCTACACCTTC. This codes for CASSEADRGYTF.

The chain uses TRBV15 and TRBJ2-2; 9 bases are shared with TRBD1. Trimming took 8 bases from V and 6 from J; bases not matched to a gene: 13. Looked up from germline, CDR1 is LNHNV and CDR2 is YYDKDF (reference sequence). The CDR3 spans 16 residues. CDR3 in DNA: TGTGCCACCGACCAAGTCGAAACAGGGGGCTCCGGGGAGCTGTTTTTT. Translation: CATDQVETGGSGELFF.

This clonotype was seen many times. The chain links TRBV9 to TRBJ2-5; D is perhaps TRBD2 (5 bases). The V gene lost 4 bases and the J gene lost 7 bases, with 17 bases spanning the gap. The CDR3 is made up of 14 amino acids. Germline CDR1 is SGDLS and CDR2 is YYNGEE. CDR3: CASSSRGLSGTQYF. Written as DNA, the CDR3 is TGTGCCAGCAGCTCTAGAGGGTTATCTGGGACCCAGTACTTC.

This clonotype showed up many times. The CDR3 nucleotides read TGTGCCAGCAGCTCGAGTCTGGCGAAGGAGACCCAGTACTTC. It specifies CASSSSLAKETQYF. The rearrangement joins TRBV12-3 or TRBV12-4 to TRBJ2-5; no definite D call. The CDR3 contains 14 residues. V lost 6 bases and J lost 5, with 16 bases in between.

This clonotype has at least ten counts. V gene TRBV19 combines with J gene TRBJ2-3, with a weak D call TRBD1 (6 bases). V was trimmed by 2 bases and J by 14 bases, leaving 20 bases between them. CDR3 length equals 14 residues. Germline V gene sequence: CDR1 LNHDA, CDR2 SQIVND (reference sequence). The CDR3 here is CASSISGGPTTRYF. The CDR3, as DNA: TGTGCCAGTAGTATAAGTGGGGGCCCAACAACGAGGTATTTT.

This clonotype was seen many times. The J gene is TRBJ1-1, the V gene TRBV6-1, with 8 bases fitting TRBD1. Germline trimming cut 3 bases from V and 6 bases from J; bases unmatched to any gene: 6. Germline-derived CDR1 and CDR2 are MNHNS and SASEGT. This CDR3 comprises 14 residues. The CDR3 loop reads CASSDRGRVAEAFF. The DNA of the CDR3 is TGTGCCAGCAGTGACAGGGGGCGTGTGGCTGAAGCTTTCTTT.

The table lists this clonotype with many counts. CDR3 bases: TGTGCCAGCAGCTTAGGTGGTGGGAGAATCAGTAGGACCGGGGAGCTGTTTTTT. This gives the protein CASSLGGGRISRTGELFF. The chain employs TRBV7-2 and TRBJ2-2; D may be TRBD2 (5 bases). The CDR3 contains 18 residues. V was trimmed by 1 base and J by 5 bases, leaving 20 bases between them. Per germline, CDR1 SGHTA and CDR2 FQGNSA.

This clonotype was detected many times. The CDR3, as DNA: TGTGCCAGCAGCGTCCAGACAGGGTTGAACACTGAAGCTTTCTTT. It specifies CASSVQTGLNTEAFF. The V call is TRBV7-2, the J call TRBJ1-1; TRBD1 agrees at 7 bases. CDR1 is SGHTA, CDR2 FQGNSA, per germline. Trimming removed 5 bases from V and 0 bases from J; junction bases left unmatched: 6. This CDR3 contains 15 residues.

The V and J genes are TRBV24-1 and TRBJ2-1; 9 bases fit TRBD2. The trim removed 2 bases at V and 6 bases at J, leaving 1 base unmatched. This CDR3 has 14 amino acids. Per the germline V gene, CDR1 is KGHDR and CDR2 is SFDVKD. CDR3 bases: TGTGCCACCAGTGATTCACTAGCGGGCAATGAGCAGTTCTTC. It encodes CATSDSLAGNEQFF.

This clonotype was seen more than once but under ten times. The chain recombines TRBV19 with TRBJ2-3; weak D call: TRBD2 (5 bases). Germline loops: CDR1 LNHDA, CDR2 SQIVND (reference sequence). With 7 bases removed from V and 8 bases from J, the gap between germline ends came to 19 bases. There are 14 residues in the CDR3. Here the CDR3 reads CASMRASNPGTQYF. The CDR3 DNA reads as TGTGCCAGTATGAGGGCATCTAACCCTGGTACGCAGTATTTT.